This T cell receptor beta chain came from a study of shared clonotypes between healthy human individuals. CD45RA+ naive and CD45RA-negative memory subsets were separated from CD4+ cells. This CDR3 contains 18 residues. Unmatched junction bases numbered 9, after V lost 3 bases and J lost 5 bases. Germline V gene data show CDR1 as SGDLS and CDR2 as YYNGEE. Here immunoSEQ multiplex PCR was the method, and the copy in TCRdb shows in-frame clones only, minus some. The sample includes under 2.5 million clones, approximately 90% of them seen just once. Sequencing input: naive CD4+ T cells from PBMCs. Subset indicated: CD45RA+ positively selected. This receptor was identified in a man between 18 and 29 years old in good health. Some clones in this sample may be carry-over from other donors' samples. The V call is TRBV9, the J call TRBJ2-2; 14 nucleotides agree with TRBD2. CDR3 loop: CASSGRLAGGPGTGELFF. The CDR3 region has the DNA TGTGCCAGCAGCGGCCGACTAGCGGGAGGGCCAGGGACCGGGGAGCTGTTTTTT.